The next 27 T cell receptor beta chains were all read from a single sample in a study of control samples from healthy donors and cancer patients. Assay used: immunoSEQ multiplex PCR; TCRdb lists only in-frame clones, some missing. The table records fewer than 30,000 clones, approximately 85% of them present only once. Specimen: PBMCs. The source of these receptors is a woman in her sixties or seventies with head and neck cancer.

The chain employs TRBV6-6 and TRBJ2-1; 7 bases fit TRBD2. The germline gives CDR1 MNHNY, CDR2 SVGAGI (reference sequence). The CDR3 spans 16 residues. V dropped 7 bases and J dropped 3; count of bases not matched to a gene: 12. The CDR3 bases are TGTGCCAGCACCTCAGGGAGACTAGCTCGCTACAATGAGCAGTTCTTC. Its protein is CASTSGRLARYNEQFF.

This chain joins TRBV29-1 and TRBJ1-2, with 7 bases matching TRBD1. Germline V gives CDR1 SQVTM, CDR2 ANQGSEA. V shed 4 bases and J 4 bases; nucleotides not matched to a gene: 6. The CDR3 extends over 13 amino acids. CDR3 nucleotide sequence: TGCAGCGTTGTTCGGGACAGTACCTATGGCTACACCTTC. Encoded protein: CSVVRDSTYGYTF.

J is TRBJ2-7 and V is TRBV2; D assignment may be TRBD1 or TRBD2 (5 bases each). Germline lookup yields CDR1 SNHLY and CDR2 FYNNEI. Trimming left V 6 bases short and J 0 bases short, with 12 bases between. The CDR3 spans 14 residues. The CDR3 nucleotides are TGTGCCAGCAGGCCCGGGACCATCTCCTACGAGCAGTACTTC. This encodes CASRPGTISYEQYF.

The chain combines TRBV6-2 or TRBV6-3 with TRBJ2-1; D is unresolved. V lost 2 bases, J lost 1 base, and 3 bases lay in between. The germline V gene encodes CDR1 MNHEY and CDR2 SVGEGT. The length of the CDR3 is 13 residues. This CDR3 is CASSYASYNEQFF. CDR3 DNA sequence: TGTGCCAGCAGTTACGCATCCTACAATGAGCAGTTCTTC.

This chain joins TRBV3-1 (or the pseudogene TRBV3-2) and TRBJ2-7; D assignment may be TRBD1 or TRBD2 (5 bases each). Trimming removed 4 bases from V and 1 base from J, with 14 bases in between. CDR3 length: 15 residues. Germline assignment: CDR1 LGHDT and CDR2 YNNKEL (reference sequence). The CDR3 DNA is TGTGCCAGCAGCCTCCTCGGGGACGCATCCTACGAGCAGTACTTC. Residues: CASSLLGDASYEQYF.

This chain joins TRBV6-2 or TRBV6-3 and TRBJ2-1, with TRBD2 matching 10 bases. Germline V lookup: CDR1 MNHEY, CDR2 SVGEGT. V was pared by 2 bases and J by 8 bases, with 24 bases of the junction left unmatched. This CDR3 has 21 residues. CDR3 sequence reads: CASSYVLAGDSYTTTGDEQFF. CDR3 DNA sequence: TGTGCCAGCAGTTACGTCCTAGCGGGAGACTCTTACACCACCACGGGGGATGAGCAGTTCTTC.

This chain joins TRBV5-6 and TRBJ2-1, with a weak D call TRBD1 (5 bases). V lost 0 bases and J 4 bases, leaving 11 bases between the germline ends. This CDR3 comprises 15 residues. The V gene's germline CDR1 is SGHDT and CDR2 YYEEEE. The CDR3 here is CASSLVGVVYNEQFF. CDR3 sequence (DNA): TGTGCCAGCAGCTTGGTAGGGGTTGTGTACAATGAGCAGTTCTTC.

The CDR3 region is CATSQQGADTGELFF. As DNA, the CDR3 is TGTGCCACCAGTCAACAGGGGGCGGACACCGGGGAGCTGTTTTTT. The chain links TRBV15 to TRBJ2-2; TRBD1 matches 9 bases. The CDR3 extends over 15 amino acids. J lost 3 bases, V lost 6 bases, and 5 bases had no gene match. CDR1 LNHNV and CDR2 YYDKDF come from the germline V gene (reference sequence).

CDR3 bases: TGTGCCACCAGTGACTCCGGGACTAGCGGCGATGAGCAGTTCTTC. This gives the protein CATSDSGTSGDEQFF. This chain links TRBV24-1 with TRBJ2-1, with TRBD2 matching over 11 bases. Germline trimming cut 4 bases from V and 8 bases from J; bases unmatched to any gene: 6. This CDR3 spans 15 amino acids. CDR1 is KGHDR and CDR2 is SFDVKD in the germline V gene.

The CDR3 here is CASSPGGANTEAFF. Written as DNA, the CDR3 is TGTGCCAGCAGCCCAGGGGGCGCGAACACTGAAGCTTTCTTT. V is TRBV7-3 and J is TRBJ1-1; 8 nucleotides line up with TRBD1. V dropped 5 bases and J dropped 1; count of bases not matched to a gene: 3. The length of the CDR3 is 14 residues. In germline, CDR1 is SGHTA, CDR2 FQGTGA.

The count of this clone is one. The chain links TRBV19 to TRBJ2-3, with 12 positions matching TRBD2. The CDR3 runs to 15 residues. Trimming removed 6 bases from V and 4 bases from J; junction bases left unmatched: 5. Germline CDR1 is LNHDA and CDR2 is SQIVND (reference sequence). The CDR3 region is CASSSGLAGADTQYF. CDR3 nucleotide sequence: TGTGCCAGTAGCTCGGGACTAGCGGGCGCAGATACGCAGTATTTT. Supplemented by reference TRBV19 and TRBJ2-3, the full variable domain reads DGGITQSPKYLFRKEGQNVTLSCEQNLNHDAMYWYRQDPGQGLRLIYYSQIVNDFQKGDIAEGYSVSREKKESFPLTVTSAQKNPTAFYLCASSSGLAGADTQYFGPGTRLTVL.

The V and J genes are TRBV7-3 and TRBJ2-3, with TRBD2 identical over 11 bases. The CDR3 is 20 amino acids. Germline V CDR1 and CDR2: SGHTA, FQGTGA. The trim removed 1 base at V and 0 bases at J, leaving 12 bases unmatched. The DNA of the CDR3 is TGTGCCAGCAGCTTAAAGGCGGCTAGCGGGGGGCAAACTAGCACAGATACGCAGTATTTT. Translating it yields CASSLKAASGGQTSTDTQYF.

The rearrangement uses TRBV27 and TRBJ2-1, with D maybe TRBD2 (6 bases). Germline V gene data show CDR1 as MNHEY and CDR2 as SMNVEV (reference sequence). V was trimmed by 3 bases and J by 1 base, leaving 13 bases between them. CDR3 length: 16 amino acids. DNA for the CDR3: TGTGCCAGCAGTTTTCGCCGACTAGTTTCCTACAATGAGCAGTTCTTC. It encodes CASSFRRLVSYNEQFF.

CDR3 region: CASSLSGLSAFF. The CDR3 DNA reads TGTGCCAGCAGCTTGTCGGGACTATCGGCTTTCTTT. The chain links TRBV7-2 to TRBJ1-1, with D perhaps TRBD1 (5 bases). Germline CDR1 is SGHTA and CDR2 is FQGNSA. V lost 3 bases and J lost 11, with 13 bases in between. The CDR3 runs to 12 residues.

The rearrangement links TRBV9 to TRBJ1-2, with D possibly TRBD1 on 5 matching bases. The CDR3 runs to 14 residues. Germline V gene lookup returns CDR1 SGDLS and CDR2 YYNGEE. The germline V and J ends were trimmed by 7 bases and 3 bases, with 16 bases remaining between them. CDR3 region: CASRKGPGDYGYTF. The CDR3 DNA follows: TGTGCCAGCCGAAAGGGGCCGGGCGACTATGGCTACACCTTC.

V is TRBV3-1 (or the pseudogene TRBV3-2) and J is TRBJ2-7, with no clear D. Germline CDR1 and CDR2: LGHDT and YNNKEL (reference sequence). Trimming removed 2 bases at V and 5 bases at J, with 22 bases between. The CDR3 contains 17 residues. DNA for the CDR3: TGTGCCAGCAGCCAAACCGCGGCCTTCCTTGCTCGGGACGAGCAGTACTTC. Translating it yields CASSQTAAFLARDEQYF.

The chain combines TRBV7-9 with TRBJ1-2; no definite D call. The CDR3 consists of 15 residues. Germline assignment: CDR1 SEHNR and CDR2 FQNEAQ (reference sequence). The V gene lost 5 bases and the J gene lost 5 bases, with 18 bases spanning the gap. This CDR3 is CASSDPGGLIYGYTF. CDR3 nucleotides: TGTGCCAGCAGCGACCCCGGCGGATTAATATATGGCTACACCTTC.

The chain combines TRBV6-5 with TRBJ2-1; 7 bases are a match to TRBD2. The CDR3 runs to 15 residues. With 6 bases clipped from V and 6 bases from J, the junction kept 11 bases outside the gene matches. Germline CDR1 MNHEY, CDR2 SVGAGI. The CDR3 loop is CASSRSPSGSNEQFF. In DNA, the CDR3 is TGTGCCAGCAGCAGGAGTCCTAGCGGAAGCAATGAGCAGTTCTTC.

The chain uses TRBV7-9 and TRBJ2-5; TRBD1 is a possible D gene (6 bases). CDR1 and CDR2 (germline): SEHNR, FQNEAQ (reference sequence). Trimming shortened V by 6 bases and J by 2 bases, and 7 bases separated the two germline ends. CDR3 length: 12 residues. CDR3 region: CASSGQQETQYF. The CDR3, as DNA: TGTGCCAGCAGTGGACAGCAAGAGACCCAGTACTTC.

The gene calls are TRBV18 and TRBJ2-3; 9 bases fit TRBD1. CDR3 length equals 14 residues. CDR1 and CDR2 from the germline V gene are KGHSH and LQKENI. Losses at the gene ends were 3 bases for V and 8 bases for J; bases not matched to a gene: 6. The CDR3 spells CASSPSGQGGTQYF. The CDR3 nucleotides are TGTGCCAGCTCACCCTCGGGACAGGGTGGTACGCAGTATTTT.

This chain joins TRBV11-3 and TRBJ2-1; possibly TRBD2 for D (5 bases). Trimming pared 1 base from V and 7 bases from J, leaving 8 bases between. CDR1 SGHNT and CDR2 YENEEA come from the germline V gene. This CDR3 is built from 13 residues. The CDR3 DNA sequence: TGTGCCAGCAGCTTAGGAGGGTCGAATGAGCAGTTCTTC. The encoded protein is CASSLGGSNEQFF.

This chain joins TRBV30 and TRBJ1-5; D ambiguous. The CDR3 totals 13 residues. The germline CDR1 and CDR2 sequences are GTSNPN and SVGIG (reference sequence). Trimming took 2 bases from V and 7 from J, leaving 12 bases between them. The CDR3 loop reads CAWSLSLLQPQHF. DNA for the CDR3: TGTGCCTGGAGTTTGTCCCTCTTACAGCCCCAGCATTTT.

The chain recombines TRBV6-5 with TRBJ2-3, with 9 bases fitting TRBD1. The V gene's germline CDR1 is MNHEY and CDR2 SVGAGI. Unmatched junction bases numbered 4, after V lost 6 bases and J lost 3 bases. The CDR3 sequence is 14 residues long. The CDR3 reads CASRGTGSTDTQYF. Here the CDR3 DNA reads TGTGCCAGCAGGGGGACAGGGAGTACAGATACGCAGTATTTT.

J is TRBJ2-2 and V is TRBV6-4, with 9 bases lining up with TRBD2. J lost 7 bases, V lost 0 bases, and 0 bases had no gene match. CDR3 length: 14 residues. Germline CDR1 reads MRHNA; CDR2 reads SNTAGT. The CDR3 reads CASSDSSGSGELFF. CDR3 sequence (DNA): TGTGCCAGCAGTGACTCTAGCGGGAGCGGGGAGCTGTTTTTT.

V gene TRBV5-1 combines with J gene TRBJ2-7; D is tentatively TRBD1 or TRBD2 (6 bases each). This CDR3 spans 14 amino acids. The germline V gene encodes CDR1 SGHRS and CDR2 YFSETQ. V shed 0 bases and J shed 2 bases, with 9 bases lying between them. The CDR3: CASSLEGGPYEQYF. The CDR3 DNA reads TGCGCCAGCAGCTTGGAGGGGGGACCCTACGAGCAGTACTTC.

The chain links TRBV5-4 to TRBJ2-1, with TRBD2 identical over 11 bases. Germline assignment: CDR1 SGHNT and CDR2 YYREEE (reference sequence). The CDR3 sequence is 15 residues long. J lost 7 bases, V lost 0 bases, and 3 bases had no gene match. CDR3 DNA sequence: TGTGCCAGCAGCTTGGTAGCGGGAGGGCCTAATGAGCAGTTCTTC. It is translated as CASSLVAGGPNEQFF.

The CDR3 spells CASILLSGQGALAFF. The CDR3 DNA follows: TGTGCCAGCATCCTACTTAGTGGACAGGGGGCTCTAGCGTTCTTC. The V and J genes are TRBV7-9 and TRBJ2-1; 11 nucleotides match TRBD1. Germline-derived CDR1 and CDR2 are SEHNR and FQNEAQ (reference sequence). This CDR3 contains 15 residues. Trimming took 7 bases from V and 15 from J; bases not matched to a gene: 17.